This T cell receptor beta chain was documented in a study of vaccination effects on CD4 cells after COVID-19 (dated by TCRdb to 2022 to 2024). For the wider study: Each participant got two doses of an mRNA SARS-CoV-2 vaccine, either BNT162b2 or mRNA-1273. Pre-vaccine samples from two convalescent patients were drawn 16 days and one week before the first dose, 142 and 148 days after COVID-19 diagnosis. A total of approximately 9 COVID-19 convalescent patients and a handful of SARS-CoV-2-naive healthy vaccine recipients were included in the full study. The Oncomine TCR Beta short-read assay on an Illumina iSeq 100 was used to sequence cultures from other donors in the study. The study compared SARS-CoV-2 spike-specific CD4+ TCR repertoires before and after mRNA vaccination in COVID-19 convalescent patients and infection-naive vaccine recipients.

The CDR3 spans 15 residues, from the cysteine through the phenylalanine. The retained sequence is limited to the CDR3, 45 bases, with the frame set at the first base. V and J lose 3 bases and 0 bases, and a span of 10 bases separates them. CDR1 and CDR2 are read off the germline V gene as LGHNT and FRNRAP. In the ViraFEST assay, PBMC were stimulated with viral peptide pools, and TCR sequencing was then used to find antigen-specific CD4+ T cell clonotypes based on their expansion. After around ten days of culture, CD4+ T cells were isolated with the EasySep CD4+ T cell isolation kit. PCR-confirmed SARS-CoV-2 infection had occurred in convalescent patients between March and December 2020, before the Alpha, Beta and Delta variants emerged in the United States. Each well held fewer than 2.5 million PBMC cultured in IMDM containing roughly 5.1% human AB serum, about 10 IU/ml IL-2 and gentamicin, along with 8 to 10 ug/ml peptides. Half of the culture medium was replaced with fresh IL-2-containing medium on days 3 and 7. Unless otherwise noted, each peptide stimulation condition was cultured in triplicate wells. PBMC were separated from whole blood using Ficoll-Paque Plus gradient centrifugation and were then either cryopreserved at -140C or used fresh. The QIAamp micro DNA kit was used to extract genomic DNA from the cultured CD4+ T cells.

The protocol used for the library was the immunoSEQ multiplex PCR assay. TCR beta CDR3 sequencing was performed on DNA from the cultured, isolated CD4+ T cells. From the authors' description of their analysis: Non-productive TCR sequences were removed and reads were trimmed to the CDR3 region, keeping CDR3s of at least 7 amino acids. Antigen-specific clonotypes were identified with the MANAFEST web app by comparing expansion in peptide wells against reference cultures. For clones to be considered positive, expansion at FDR<0.05 versus reference and all other wells, an odds ratio above 5, and a frequency above 0.1% in two replicate wells were required. A clonotype was called cross-reactive if it was significantly expanded both in SARS-CoV-2 spike wells and in at least one common cold coronavirus spike condition. Levenshtein distance calculated with the stringdist R package was used to assess CDR3 similarity, and unrooted trees were constructed with ape in R 3.6.1. TCRdb stores this immuneACCESS table with in-frame sequences only. Part of the clones is absent; in the studies checked, under half of the shortfall reflects unresolved V genes, and no reason is known for the rest. V, J and clone size derive from that table, while D and trimming were established from the DNA sequence. The sample contains 35,000 to 55,000 clones, under 80% of them found a single time. The ten top clones hold under 40% of the sample.

To note about this clone: Its antigen target is currently unknown. Per-base quality was not reported, and no clone a single base away is much larger than it.

General findings and caveats noted by the study authors: Only a small number of convalescent patients were included, and no early post-infection timepoints were available, which limited the study. Both infection-induced and vaccine-induced clones contracted markedly at late post-vaccination timepoints, which is consistent with waning T cell responses. In convalescent patients, the post-vaccine spike-reactive repertoire consisted mainly of new vaccine-induced clones, largely distinct from infection-induced clones.

The receptor comes from a human donor who had a prior SARS-CoV-2 infection. The specimen was CD4+ T cells from PBMCs cultured with a peptide pool, collected before COVID-19 vaccination. The V gene is TRBV12-5 and the J gene is TRBJ2-3, and perhaps TRBD1 as D gene, on 6 matching bases. The CDR3 region: CASGLGQGSTDTQYF. Here is the DNA: TGTGCTAGTGGTTTAGGGCAGGGGAGCACAGATACGCAGTATTTT.